This passage covers 3 T cell receptor beta chains from one sample sequenced in a study of T cell repertoires in cytomegalovirus infection. Each CDR3 protein is one row after TCRdb ran MiXCR on the reads. The data contain 150,000 to 200,000 distinct CDR3 sequences, about 30% of them singletons. Source material: PBMCs. All receptors come from a human donor in good health (CMV status not recorded). Some clones in this sample may be carry-over from other donors' samples.

The rearrangement joins TRBV2 to TRBJ2-3, with a possible D match to TRBD2 (7 bases). Germline V gene sequence: CDR1 SNHLY, CDR2 FYNNEI. V lost 5 bases and J 0 bases, leaving 18 bases between the germline ends. This CDR3 is built from 17 residues. In nucleotides, the CDR3 is TGTGCCAGCAGTCCCAGGGGACTAACCCCTAGCACAGATACGCAGTATTTT. Amino acid sequence: CASSPRGLTPSTDTQYF.

Turning to this clonotype: At one end, the junction sequence differs from germline, possibly due to a read error. The V call is TRBV5-1, the J call TRBJ1-1; tentative D call: TRBD1 (5 bases). CDR1 is SGHRS and CDR2 is YFSETQ in the germline V gene. CDR3 length: 16 amino acids. The CDR3 DNA is TGCGCCAGCAGCTTGGAGTCGTGGGACCCCACGACTGAAGCTCTCTTT. Its translation is CASSLESWDPTTEALF.

This clonotype came up many times. J is TRBJ1-2 and V is TRBV12-3 or TRBV12-4; weak D call: TRBD1 (5 bases). The length of the CDR3 is 13 residues. The ends were cut back, 4 bases at V and 5 bases at J, with 11 bases in the middle. The CDR3 reads CASSSGTVYGYTF. As DNA, the CDR3 is TGTGCCAGCAGTTCCGGGACGGTGTATGGCTACACCTTC.